The clone carrying this T cell receptor beta chain is a singleton in its sample. The CDR3 loop spans 14 amino acids. Germline V gene data show CDR1 as DFQATT and CDR2 as SNEGSKA (reference sequence). Trimming at V came to 4 bases and at J to 1 base, leaving 6 bases not matched to a gene. These data originate in a study of CD8 T cells in Susac syndrome. An input of about 0.45 to 1 ug of RNA was subjected to reverse transcription using random hexamers. TCRdb analysed the immunoSEQ multiplex PCR reads with MiXCR anew, one entry per CDR3 protein. The sample lists approximately 210,000 distinct CDR3 sequences, around 93% seen once, with around 0.16% in the top ten.

This sequence was found in a human donor with Susac syndrome. This chain uses TRBV20-1 with TRBJ2-5; TRBD1 agrees at 7 bases. The specimen was CD4+ T cells from PBMCs. CDR3 loop: CSATYGTAQETQYF. The CDR3 DNA reads TGCAGTGCTACATACGGGACAGCCCAAGAGACCCAGTACTTC.